Sequencing of this T cell receptor (beta chain) was carried out in a study of early T cells in non-severe SARS-CoV-2 infection. V was cut by 5 bases and J by 2 bases, with 14 bases left in between. This CDR3 comprises 15 residues. Per the germline V gene, CDR1 is SGHAT and CDR2 is FQNNGV. TCRdb itself ran the 5' RACE reads through MiXCR, one entry per CDR3 protein. The sample consists of about 56,000 distinct CDR3 sequences, around 15% of them appearing once. The sequence was obtained from an adult who was a healthcare worker with PCR-confirmed SARS-CoV-2 infection or an uninfected control (not recorded which). The input for sequencing was whole blood, taken at baseline. V gene TRBV11-2 combines with J gene TRBJ2-3; D remains unclear. Here the CDR3 reads CASSDLEPATDTQYF. The CDR3 nucleotides are TGTGCCAGCAGCGATCTAGAACCCGCCACAGATACGCAGTATTTT.